The 17 T cell receptor beta chains below were found in one sample sequenced in a study of blood T cells in healthy people across ages. A sample-barcoded 5' primer and a J-beta primer mix were used in a second PCR of roughly 7 to 11 cycles. MiXCR was run by TCRdb on the 5' RACE reads, yielding one entry per CDR3 protein. The sample consists of 450,000 to 600,000 distinct CDR3 sequences, about 26% of them appearing once. These data are also associated with another study on T cells of mothers and their children.

Sequencing was performed on blood. Receptor source: a boy under 10 years old in good health.

This clonotype showed up just a few times. The chain joins TRBV5-1 to TRBJ2-5, with 8 bases that match TRBD1. The germline V gene has CDR1 SGHRS and CDR2 YFSETQ. The V gene end was trimmed by 0 bases and the J gene end by 6 bases; junction bases not matched to a gene: 7. The CDR3 has 15 amino acids. The CDR3 region is CASSLGDRGVKTQYF. In nucleotides, the CDR3 is TGCGCCAGCAGCTTGGGTGACAGGGGCGTGAAGACCCAGTACTTC.

This clonotype was detected only a few times. The chain uses TRBV5-5 and TRBJ1-2, with 7 positions matching TRBD1. J was trimmed by 6 bases and V by 4 bases; bases with no gene match: 6. This CDR3 has 13 residues. CDR1 SGHKS and CDR2 YYEKEE come from the germline V gene (reference sequence). CDR3 sequence (DNA): TGTGCCAGCAGCCTCCAGGGGGTAGATGGCTACACCTTC. Encoded protein: CASSLQGVDGYTF.

The chain is built from TRBV27 and TRBJ2-2; 11 nucleotides line up with TRBD2. This CDR3 contains 17 residues. Losses at the gene ends were 8 bases for V and 7 bases for J; bases not matched to a gene: 15. Germline V CDR1 and CDR2: MNHEY, SMNVEV (reference sequence). CDR3 coding DNA: TGTGCCAGCGCAGGACTAGCGGGTTCCAGGGGGCACGGGGAGCTGTTTTTT. Protein sequence: CASAGLAGSRGHGELFF.

This clonotype was observed a handful of times. The CDR3 DNA reads TGTGCCAGCAGCGTCCGACAGGGGGGCGAGAGCACCGGGGAGCTGTTTTTT. This gives the protein CASSVRQGGESTGELFF. This sequence joins TRBV9 and TRBJ2-2; TRBD1 agrees at 9 bases. Germline V gene lookup returns CDR1 SGDLS and CDR2 YYNGEE. J was trimmed by 4 bases and V by 2 bases; bases with no gene match: 9. The CDR3 runs 17 residues.

The CDR3 loop is CASSLGSSGYPGELFF. CDR3 coding DNA: TGTGCCAGCAGCTTGGGGTCTAGCGGGTACCCCGGGGAGCTGTTTTTT. The chain joins TRBV5-4 to TRBJ2-2; TRBD2 matches 8 bases. Germline trimming cut 0 bases from V and 6 bases from J; bases unmatched to any gene: 7. The CDR3 has 16 amino acids. Germline assignment: CDR1 SGHNT and CDR2 YYREEE (reference sequence).

This clonotype was recorded a few times. The chain couples TRBV28 to TRBJ2-2; 10 bases fit TRBD2. The CDR3 is made up of 19 amino acids. V gave up 4 bases and J gave up 0 bases; unmatched junction bases: 11. Germline V CDR1 and CDR2: MDHEN, SYDVKM. CDR3 residues: CASSSITSGDLANTGELFF. CDR3 sequence (DNA): TGTGCCAGCAGTTCCATTACTAGCGGGGACCTCGCGAACACCGGGGAGCTGTTTTTT. Full variable domain (outside the CDR3, taken from reference TRBV28 and TRBJ2-2): DVKVTQSSRYLVKRTGEKVFLECVQDMDHENMFWYRQDPGLGLRLIYFSYDVKMKEKGDIPEGYSVSREKKERFSLILESASTNQTSMYLCASSSITSGDLANTGELFFGEGSRLTVL.

This clonotype was detected only a few times. The J gene is TRBJ2-1, the V gene TRBV12-3 or TRBV12-4; D unclear. The CDR3 spans 15 residues. V was clipped by 6 bases and J by 5 bases, with 17 bases between them. The CDR3 bases are TGTGCCAGCAGCCCTCAGGTCCCTAGAGACAATGAGCAGTTCTTC. Translation gives CASSPQVPRDNEQFF.

V gene TRBV13 combines with J gene TRBJ2-5; TRBD2 is a possible D gene (6 bases). V gave up 4 bases and J gave up 6 bases, with 12 bases separating them. The CDR3 runs to 13 residues. The germline V gene has CDR1 PRHDT and CDR2 FYEKMQ (reference sequence). CDR3 region: CASSSGDGKTQYF. The CDR3 DNA sequence: TGTGCCAGCAGCTCGGGGGACGGCAAGACCCAGTACTTC.

Many counts were recorded for this clonotype. The rearrangement uses TRBV12-3 or TRBV12-4 and TRBJ2-2, with D hard to call. The CDR3 consists of 10 residues. With 9 bases removed from V and 5 bases from J, the gap between germline ends came to 4 bases. The CDR3 nucleotides are TGTGCCAGTGGAACCGGGGAGCTGTTTTTT. It yields the protein CASGTGELFF.

This sequence joins TRBV4-1 and TRBJ1-5; D gene ambiguous. Trimming stripped 1 base from V and 7 bases from J, with 14 bases between. Looked up from germline, CDR1 is MGHRA and CDR2 is YSYEKL. This CDR3 is built from 15 residues. CDR3 bases: TGCGCCAGCAGCCAAGGAACGGCCTTGGCCCAGCCCCAGCATTTT. It encodes CASSQGTALAQPQHF.

The CDR3 reads CASSVVGLPGETQYF. CDR3 coding DNA: TGTGCCAGCAGCGTAGTTGGGCTGCCCGGGGAGACCCAGTACTTC. The genes are TRBV9 and TRBJ2-5; D not resolved. This CDR3 contains 15 residues. The V and J ends lost 0 bases and 5 bases respectively, with 14 bases between them. CDR1 and CDR2 from the germline V gene are SGDLS and YYNGEE.

This clonotype was picked up a small number of times. This sequence joins TRBV5-6 and TRBJ2-2; D not certain. V was clipped by 0 bases and J by 4 bases, with 13 bases between them. Germline CDR1 SGHDT, CDR2 YYEEEE. The CDR3 has 16 residues. Here the CDR3 DNA reads TGTGCCAGCAGCTTGGTTGTACCCTCGGGCACCGGGGAGCTGTTTTTT. This translates into CASSLVVPSGTGELFF.

This clonotype was seen a few times. This sequence joins TRBV5-1 and TRBJ1-4; TRBD1 is a possible D gene (6 bases). From germline, CDR1 is SGHRS and CDR2 YFSETQ. CDR3 length: 15 amino acids. The germline V and J ends were trimmed by 4 bases and 2 bases, with 12 bases remaining between them. The CDR3 reads CASSPGQGTNEKLFF. The DNA of the CDR3 is TGCGCCAGCAGCCCGGGCCAGGGGACTAATGAAAAACTGTTTTTT.

The table lists this clonotype with a few counts. This chain uses TRBV20-1 with TRBJ2-7, with 8 nucleotides matching TRBD1. This CDR3 region has 13 residues. V dropped 4 bases and J dropped 2; count of bases not matched to a gene: 4. Per germline, CDR1 DFQATT and CDR2 SNEGSKA (reference sequence). CDR3 nucleotide sequence: TGCAGTGCTAAGACAGGGGTAACCTACGAGCAGTACTTC. Residues: CSAKTGVTYEQYF.

This clonotype was detected a few times. V usage is TRBV10-2 and J usage is TRBJ1-2, with a weak D call TRBD1 (6 bases). Looked up from germline, CDR1 is WSHSY and CDR2 is SAAADI. V lost 6 bases and J lost 0, with 14 bases in between. This CDR3 contains 15 residues. As DNA, the CDR3 is TGCGCCAGCAGCGATACAGGGCCATCTAACTATGGCTACACCTTC. It specifies CASSDTGPSNYGYTF.

The chain is built from TRBV20-1 and TRBJ1-1; 7 bases fit TRBD1. The CDR3 has 12 residues. CDR1 and CDR2 (germline): DFQATT, SNEGSKA (reference sequence). V was pared by 4 bases and J by 5 bases, with 4 bases of the junction left unmatched. The DNA for the CDR3 is TGCAGTGCTAAACAGGGGTGGACTGAAGCTTTCTTT. It codes for CSAKQGWTEAFF.

The V call is TRBV20-1, the J call TRBJ1-6; TRBD1 is a possible D gene (6 bases). V was shortened by 3 bases and J by 9 bases, with 21 bases between the two germline ends. The CDR3 contains 16 residues. Germline V CDR1 and CDR2: DFQATT, SNEGSKA (reference sequence). The CDR3 is CSARLVVQGSFSPLHF. CDR3 nucleotide sequence: TGCAGTGCTAGGCTTGTCGTCCAGGGGAGTTTTTCACCCCTCCACTTT.